The sequence of this T cell receptor beta chain was determined in a study of blood T cell repertoires in COVID-19 (dated by TCRdb to between 2020 and 2021). Broadly, across the study: Collaborator samples came from the United States, Italy and Spain and covered acute and convalescent phases of COVID-19. The repertoires were made available in a free public database intended to serve as a resource for research on the immune response to SARS-CoV-2. Samples were obtained from the ongoing ImmuneRACE study (first 160 participants) and from 1,254 subjects provided by 6 global collaborators. The material from the prospective study consisted of cDNA or gDNA derived from T cells, B-cell-depleted T cells, or PBMCs. Nearly every sample came with metadata listing a de-identified subject ID, COVID-19 status, age in years and sex. HLA class I and class II types, where available, came from metadata supplied by the sample provider rather than from assay-based typing. The dataset comprised deeply sampled blood TCRbeta repertoires from subjects exposed to, actively infected with, or recovered from COVID-19. Broad study findings and their caveats: The amount of clinical and demographic metadata varied by source and participant and was provided uncurated.

As concerns this clone: The antigen it binds to is not known. No base quality values were provided; no much bigger clone lies one nucleotide off.

The collaborating institutions used their own protocols to collect whole blood in K2EDTA tubes. For TCRbeta analysis, collaborators shipped samples in one of three forms: frozen whole blood, isolated PBMCs, or DNA extracted from either of those sample types. The immunoSEQ Assay, a bias-controlled multiplex PCR, was used to amplify TCRbeta CDR3 regions from genomic DNA. The original pipeline was this. The number of nucleated cells in each sample was estimated from the amplification of reference gene primers within the assay. Sequence reads were collapsed and filtered to measure the absolute abundance of every unique TCRbeta CDR3 rearrangement. For each sample, productive Simpson clonality was calculated as the square root of Simpson's diversity index across productive rearrangements. TCRdb's version of the immuneACCESS table is confined to in-frame rearrangements and falls short of the full clone set. An unresolved V gene accounts for under half of the shortfall where checked; the remainder is of unknown origin. For V, J and clone size, that table is used; D and trimming come from the DNA. The sample table lists about 140,000 clones, over 60% of them with a count of one. The top ten constitute roughly 4.7% of the sample.

The TCR comes from a woman of 80 years or more with active or convalescent COVID-19. Sequenced input: peripheral blood.

The nucleotide sequence reads TGTGCCAGCAGTTCTAGCGGGGGGCGCGGTCAGCCCCAGCATTTT. It codes for CASSSSGGRGQPQHF. The chain is encoded by TRBV6-5 joined to TRBJ1-5; a tentative D call is TRBD1 (6 bases match). V sheds 4 bases and J sheds 6 bases, leaving 16 bases between their ends. CDR1 and CDR2 were assigned from the germline V gene as MNHEY and SVGAGI. Its CDR3 holds 15 amino acids, cysteine through phenylalanine. This entry keeps only the CDR3 DNA: 45 bases, framed from base 1.